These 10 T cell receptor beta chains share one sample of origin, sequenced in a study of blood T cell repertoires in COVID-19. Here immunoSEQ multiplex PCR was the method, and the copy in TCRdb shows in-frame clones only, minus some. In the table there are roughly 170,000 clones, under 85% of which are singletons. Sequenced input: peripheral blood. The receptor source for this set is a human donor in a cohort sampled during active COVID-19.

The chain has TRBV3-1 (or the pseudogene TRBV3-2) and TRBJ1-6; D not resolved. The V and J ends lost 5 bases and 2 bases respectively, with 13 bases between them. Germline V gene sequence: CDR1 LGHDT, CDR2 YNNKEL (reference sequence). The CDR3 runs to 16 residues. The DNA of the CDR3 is TGTGCCAGCAGCTTGTACCGGGTAGCCTATAATTCACCCCTCCACTTT. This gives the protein CASSLYRVAYNSPLHF.

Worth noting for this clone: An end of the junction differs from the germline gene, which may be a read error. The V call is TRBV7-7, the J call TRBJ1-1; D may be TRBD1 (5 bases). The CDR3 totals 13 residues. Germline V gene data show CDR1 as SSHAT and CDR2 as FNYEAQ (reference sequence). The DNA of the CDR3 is TGTGCTAGCAGTTTGGGAGGGGACACTGAAGCTTTCTTT. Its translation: CASSLGGDTEAFF. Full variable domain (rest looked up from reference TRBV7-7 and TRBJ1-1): GAGVSQSPRYKVTKRGQDVTLRCDPISSHATLYWYQQALGQGPEFLTYFNYEAQPDKSGLPSDRFSAERPEGSISTLTIQRTEQRDSAMYRCASSLGGDTEAFFGQGTRLTVV.

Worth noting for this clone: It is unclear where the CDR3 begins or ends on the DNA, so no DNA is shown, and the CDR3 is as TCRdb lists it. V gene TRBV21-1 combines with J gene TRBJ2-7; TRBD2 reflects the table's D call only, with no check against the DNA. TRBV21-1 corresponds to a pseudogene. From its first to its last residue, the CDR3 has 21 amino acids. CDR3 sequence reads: CLPGLSATSSTSGRFGYEQYF.

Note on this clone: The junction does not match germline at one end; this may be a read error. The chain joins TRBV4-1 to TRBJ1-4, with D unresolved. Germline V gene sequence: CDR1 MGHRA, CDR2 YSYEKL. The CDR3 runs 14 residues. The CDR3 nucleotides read TGCGCCAGCAGCCAAGTGACAACGAATGAAAAACTGTTTTTT. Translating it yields CASSQVTTNEKLFF.

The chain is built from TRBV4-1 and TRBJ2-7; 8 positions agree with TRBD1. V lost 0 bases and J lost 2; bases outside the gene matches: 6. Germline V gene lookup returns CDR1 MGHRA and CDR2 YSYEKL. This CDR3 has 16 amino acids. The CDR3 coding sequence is TGCGCCAGCAGCCAAGACACAGGGACAGGTACCTACGAGCAGTACTTC. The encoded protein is CASSQDTGTGTYEQYF.

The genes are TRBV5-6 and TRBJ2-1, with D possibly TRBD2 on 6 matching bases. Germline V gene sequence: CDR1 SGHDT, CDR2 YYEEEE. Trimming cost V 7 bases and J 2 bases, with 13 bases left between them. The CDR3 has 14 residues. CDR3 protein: CASQVWGAYNEQFF. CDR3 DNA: TGTGCCAGCCAGGTGTGGGGGGCCTACAATGAGCAGTTCTTC.

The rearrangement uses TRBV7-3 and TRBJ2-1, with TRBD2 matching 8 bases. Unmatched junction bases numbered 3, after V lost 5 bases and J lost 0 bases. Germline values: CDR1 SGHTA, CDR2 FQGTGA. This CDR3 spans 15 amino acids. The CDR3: CASSPRGGSYNEQFF. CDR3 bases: TGTGCCAGCAGCCCCCGGGGGGGCTCCTACAATGAGCAGTTCTTC.

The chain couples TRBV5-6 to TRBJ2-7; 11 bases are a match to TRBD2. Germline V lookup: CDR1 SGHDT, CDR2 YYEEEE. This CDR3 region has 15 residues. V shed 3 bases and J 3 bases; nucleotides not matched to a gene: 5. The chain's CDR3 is CASSSRLAGHYEQYF. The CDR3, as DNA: TGTGCCAGCAGCTCCAGACTAGCGGGGCACTACGAGCAGTACTTC.

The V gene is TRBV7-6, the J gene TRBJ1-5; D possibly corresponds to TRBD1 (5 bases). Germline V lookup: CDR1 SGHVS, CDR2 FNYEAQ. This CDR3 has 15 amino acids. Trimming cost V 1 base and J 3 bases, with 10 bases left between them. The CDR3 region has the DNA TGTGCCAGCAGCTTAGTTGAAGGGGACAATCAGCCCCAGCATTTT. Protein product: CASSLVEGDNQPQHF. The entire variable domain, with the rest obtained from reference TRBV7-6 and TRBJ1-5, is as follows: GAGVSQSPRYKVTKRGQDVALRCDPISGHVSLYWYRQALGQGPEFLTYFNYEAQQDKSGLPNDRFSAERPEGSISTLTIQRTEQRDSAMYRCASSLVEGDNQPQHFGDGTRLSIL.

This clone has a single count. The CDR3 region is CASSFGGWNSPLHF. CDR3 bases: TGCGCCAGCAGCTTTGGAGGGTGGAATTCACCCCTCCACTTT. The V and J genes are TRBV5-1 and TRBJ1-6; no definite D call. V lost 2 bases and J lost 7, with 10 bases in between. Germline CDR1 reads SGHRS; CDR2 reads YFSETQ. This CDR3 region has 14 residues.